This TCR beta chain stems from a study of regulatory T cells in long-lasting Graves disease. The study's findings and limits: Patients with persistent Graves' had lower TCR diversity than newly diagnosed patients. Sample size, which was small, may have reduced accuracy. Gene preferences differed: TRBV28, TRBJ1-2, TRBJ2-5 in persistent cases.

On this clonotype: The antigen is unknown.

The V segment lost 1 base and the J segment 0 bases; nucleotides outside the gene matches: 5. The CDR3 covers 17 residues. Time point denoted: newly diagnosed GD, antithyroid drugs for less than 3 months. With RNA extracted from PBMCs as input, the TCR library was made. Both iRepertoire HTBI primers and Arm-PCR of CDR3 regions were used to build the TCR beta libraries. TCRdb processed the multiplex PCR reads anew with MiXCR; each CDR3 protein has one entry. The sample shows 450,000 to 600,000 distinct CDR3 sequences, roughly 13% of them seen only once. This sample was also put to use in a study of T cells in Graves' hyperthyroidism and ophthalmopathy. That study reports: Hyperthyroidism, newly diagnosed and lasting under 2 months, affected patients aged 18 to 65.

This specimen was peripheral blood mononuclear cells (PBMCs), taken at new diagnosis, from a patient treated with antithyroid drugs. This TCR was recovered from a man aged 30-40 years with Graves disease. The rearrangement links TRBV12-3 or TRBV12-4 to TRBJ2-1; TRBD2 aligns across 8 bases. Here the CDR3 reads CASSLGVGRGSYNEQFF. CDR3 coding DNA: TGTGCCAGCAGTTTAGGGGTCGGGAGGGGCTCCTACAATGAGCAGTTCTTC.